Sequencing of this TCR beta chain was carried out in a study of naive and memory T cell subsets. Overall study results and limits: Activation and differentiation may alter RNA-based TCR counts. Especially in CD8 cells, naive repertoires contained a few larger clonotypes, possibly CD45RA-re-expressing memory cells.

An equimolar mix of two oligonucleotides served as the beta constant-region primer for TRBC1 and TRBC2. Nested alpha and beta constant-region primers with the SP2 primer drove four PCR rounds on ligated cDNA. One entry per CDR3 protein, called by TCRdb with MiXCR from the UMI-ligation and nested PCR reads. The data show 130,000 to 150,000 distinct CDR3 sequences, with about a sixth seen just once and just over 0.14% held by the top ten. CD8 T cells were positively selected from what remained after CD4 positive selection. This CDR3 has 14 amino acids. CDR1 and CDR2 (germline): DFQATT, SNEGSKA (reference sequence). V gave up 6 bases and J gave up 2 bases, with 16 bases separating them. In this sample, this clonotype turned up many times. Its target is not known.

Sequencing input: naive CD4+ T cells from blood. The V gene is TRBV20-1, the J gene TRBJ2-5; a weak D match, TRBD2 (5 bases). This receptor was obtained from a human donor in good health. The CDR3, as DNA: TGCAGTGCCCCTATAGTACTAGGTCAAGAGACCCAGTACTTC. Translating it yields CSAPIVLGQETQYF.